This is a list of T cell receptor beta chains from one sample in a study of cytomegalovirus exposure and HLA in healthy donors. TCRdb's copy holds only in-frame clones and misses some; the assay was immunoSEQ multiplex PCR. This table holds about 140,000 clones, around 79% found once. Specimen: PBMCs. These TCRs come from a female donor in good health and CMV-seronegative. Both conserved end residues are part of each CDR3.

v_gene: TRBV2; len: 13; j_gene: TRBJ2-5; CDR3aa: CASSETGLETQYF
v_gene: TRBV7-8; len: 14; j_gene: TRBJ2-1; CDR3aa: CASSLSGTSRSQFF
v_gene: TRBV6-5; len: 16; j_gene: TRBJ2-5; CDR3aa: CASSYANSGGQETQYF
v_gene: TRBV7-8; len: 14; j_gene: TRBJ2-7; CDR3aa: CASSLEGQGYEQYF
v_gene: TRBV19; len: 15; j_gene: NA; CDR3aa: CASSMSMGAAYEQYF
v_gene: TRBV15; len: 14; j_gene: TRBJ2-7; CDR3aa: CATSAGTSIYEQYF
v_gene: TRBV7-9; len: 14; j_gene: TRBJ2-7; CDR3aa: CASSASGGAYEQYF
v_gene: TRBV6-1; len: 15; j_gene: TRBJ1-5; CDR3aa: CASKGGPNSNQPQHF
v_gene: TRBV6-6; len: 13; j_gene: TRBJ2-5; CDR3aa: CASRLTGDETQYF
v_gene: TRBV10-3; len: 14; j_gene: TRBJ1-1; CDR3aa: CAITEPDRGTEAFF
v_gene: TRBV19; len: 14; j_gene: TRBJ1-5; CDR3aa: CASSIGPGPQPQHF
v_gene: TRBV5-4; len: 17; j_gene: TRBJ2-3; CDR3aa: CASSSDQAYTSTDTQYF
v_gene: TRBV6-4; len: 15; j_gene: TRBJ2-1; CDR3aa: CASSEEFSLYNEQFF
v_gene: TRBV19; len: 13; j_gene: TRBJ1-1; CDR3aa: CASSIRGDTEAFF
v_gene: TRBV18; len: 13; j_gene: TRBJ1-1; CDR3aa: CASSPPAEQVAFF
v_gene: TRBV15; len: 16; j_gene: TRBJ2-4; CDR3aa: CATSRGQQLAKNIQYF
v_gene: TRBV6-5; len: 16; j_gene: TRBJ1-3; CDR3aa: CASSLRFASSGNTIYF
v_gene: TRBV6-8; len: 17; j_gene: TRBJ2-2; CDR3aa: CASSSKLRGGRTGELFF
v_gene: TRBV11-2; len: 14; j_gene: TRBJ2-5; CDR3aa: CASSLVAGQQTQYF
v_gene: TRBV2; len: 14; j_gene: TRBJ1-5; CDR3aa: CASSDGRGPEPQHF
v_gene: TRBV7-9; len: 11; j_gene: TRBJ2-1; CDR3aa: CASGLVNEQFF
v_gene: TRBV29-1; len: 12; j_gene: TRBJ2-7; CDR3aa: CSVGETRLEQYF
v_gene: TRBV6-5; len: 13; j_gene: NA; CDR3aa: CASSRGSGYEQYF
v_gene: TRBV28; len: 16; j_gene: TRBJ1-5; CDR3aa: CASSLGARVELQPQHF
v_gene: TRBV29-1; len: 10; j_gene: TRBJ1-1; CDR3aa: CSVEVDRAFF
v_gene: TRBV11-2; len: 14; j_gene: TRBJ1-3; CDR3aa: CASSLNRAGNTIYF
v_gene: TRBV4-3; len: 17; j_gene: TRBJ2-1; CDR3aa: CASSQGMRGGSYNEQFF
v_gene: TRBV2; len: 15; j_gene: TRBJ2-3; CDR3aa: CASSERRGRTDTQYF
v_gene: TRBV4-3; len: 16; j_gene: TRBJ2-7; CDR3aa: CASSHSGTGEAYEQYF
v_gene: TRBV7-9; len: 16; j_gene: TRBJ2-1; CDR3aa: CASSLVSGSGIDEQFF
v_gene: TRBV11-3; len: 12; j_gene: TRBJ1-1; CDR3aa: CASSPRNTEAFF
v_gene: TRBV5-1; len: 16; j_gene: TRBJ2-1; CDR3aa: CASSLELADLYNEQFF
v_gene: TRBV5-1; len: 15; j_gene: TRBJ2-1; CDR3aa: CASRRPGTSNNEQFF
v_gene: TRBV4-3; len: 14; j_gene: TRBJ1-6; CDR3aa: CASSHVNENSPLHF
v_gene: TRBV28; len: 16; j_gene: TRBJ2-3; CDR3aa: CASSLGLDPSTDTQYF
v_gene: TRBV6-4; len: 18; j_gene: TRBJ1-5; CDR3aa: CASTRIRRLLYSNQPQHF
v_gene: TRBV18; len: 13; j_gene: TRBJ2-5; CDR3aa: CASSPTMRETQYF
v_gene: TRBV5-6; len: 18; j_gene: TRBJ2-1; CDR3aa: CASSSGTSGPSSYNEQFF
v_gene: TRBV7-9; len: 16; j_gene: TRBJ1-6; CDR3aa: CASSPGQGFGNSPLHF
v_gene: TRBV5-4; len: 13; j_gene: TRBJ1-1; CDR3aa: CASSQRLGTEAFF
v_gene: TRBV10-3; len: 13; j_gene: TRBJ1-5; CDR3aa: CAISSGPNQPQHF
v_gene: TRBV28; len: 14; j_gene: TRBJ1-2; CDR3aa: CASSFFTGIYGYTF
v_gene: TRBV25-1; len: 14; j_gene: TRBJ2-7; CDR3aa: CASTGFGGAGEQYF
v_gene: TRBV27; len: 13; j_gene: TRBJ2-5; CDR3aa: CASRSGTWETQYF
v_gene: TRBV5-4; len: 14; j_gene: TRBJ1-5; CDR3aa: CASSAGVSNQPQHF
v_gene: TRBV7-2; len: 14; j_gene: TRBJ1-4; CDR3aa: CASSLRQWDEKLFF
v_gene: TRBV15; len: 14; j_gene: TRBJ1-2; CDR3aa: CATSRVAGAGGYTF
v_gene: TRBV7-2; len: 12; j_gene: TRBJ2-7; CDR3aa: CASSPASREQYF
v_gene: TRBV27; len: 15; j_gene: TRBJ2-6; CDR3aa: CASSGTGVGANVLTF
v_gene: TRBV7-2; len: 17; j_gene: TRBJ2-7; CDR3aa: CASSSWGRGTLSYEQYF
v_gene: TRBV5-1; len: 15; j_gene: TRBJ2-7; CDR3aa: CASSSWDRDVYEQYF
v_gene: TRBV7-2; len: 15; j_gene: TRBJ2-3; CDR3aa: CASSSGLAGTDTQYF